This TCR beta chain was documented in a study of cytomegalovirus exposure and HLA in healthy donors (TCRdb year 2017). With regard to the full study: According to a later analysis, one platform produced both the roughly 120 validation repertoires and the approximately 670 repertoires of the first cohort. The study aimed to test whether signatures of past pathogen exposure could be identified by cataloging public T cell receptors. A separate validation cohort of more than 100 different subjects was used in addition to the 666-subject first cohort. High-throughput TCR immunosequencing, statistical association of individual TCRs with disease status, and machine learning were combined to predict cytomegalovirus infection status. Study-level results and caveats: The validation cohort had no HLA typing available for a later analysis, so co-occurrence within that cohort was assessed over all 120 or so repertoires. Cytomegalovirus status was reported to be diagnosed by the classifier with high specificity and sensitivity in both the original and validation cohorts. Subsequent analysis determined that TCRs grouped into clusters in the first cohort also showed a tendency toward co-occurrence across the roughly 110 validation repertoires, and roughly 95% of cluster scores exceeded 0. A few of the identified cytomegalovirus-associated TCR beta chains were confirmed in vitro to be specific for cytomegalovirus antigens. According to the authors, the approach could potentially be generalized to other disease states and immunological phenotypes. The study listed 164 TCR beta chains as associated with cytomegalovirus. Most TCR sequences were observed very rarely across donors, whereas some public TCRs were present in many individuals.

Library preparation employed the immunoSEQ multiplex PCR assay. The study's processing was this. A statistical classification framework was developed to diagnose cytomegalovirus status using the catalog of TCR beta chain sequences. In its TCRdb copy, this immuneACCESS table keeps in-frame sequences only and misses some clones. Where compared with another copy, unresolved V genes explain less than half of these, and the others have no known cause. For V, J and clone size, that table is used; D and trimming come from the DNA. For this sample the table gives under 400,000 clones, of which around 86% were detected only once. The top ten clones comprise approximately 0.8% of the sample. As concerns this clone: The clone's antigen remains unknown. One base away there is no much larger clone; base qualities are not given.

Separate from the roughly 630-subject first cohort, the validation cohort of 120 subjects was the group to which the donors belonged. Reading from cysteine to phenylalanine, the CDR3 counts 13 amino acids. Only the CDR3 portion is preserved as DNA: 39 bases, with reading frame beginning at the first base. The germline V gene encodes CDR1 MNHNS and CDR2 SASEGT. V is clipped by 6 bases and J by 2 bases, and the sequence between their germline boundaries is 10 bases long. The sample consisted of PBMCs. This chain is built from TRBV6-1 and TRBJ1-2, with the D gene too uncertain to name. This TCR was sampled from a woman between 18 and 30 years old in good health and CMV-seronegative. The sequenced DNA: TGTGCCAGCAGGCTAGACTTAAACTATGGCTACACCTTC. Its coded protein is CASRLDLNYGYTF.